This T cell receptor beta chain came from a study of blood T cell repertoires in COVID-19. Across the study: The United States, Italy and Spain provided the acute and convalescent COVID-19 samples. T cells, B-cell-depleted T cells, or PBMCs provided the cDNA or gDNA that served as material.

Some clones are missing from TCRdb's copy, which holds only in-frame ones; the method was immunoSEQ multiplex PCR. Of about 150,000 clones in the sample, approximately 78% are singletons; the top ten hold 15%. The CDR3 spans 15 residues. The V gene's germline CDR1 is SQVTM and CDR2 ANQGSEA. V shed 0 bases, J shed 6 bases, and the junction held 9 bases outside the gene matches. This chain links TRBV29-1 with TRBJ2-7, with 9 bases matching TRBD1. The TCR sequence derives from a human donor with acute or convalescent COVID-19. The donor label of this sample is uncertain. The sample comprised peripheral blood. This chain's CDR3 is CSVEDAQGAGSEQYF. CDR3 in DNA: TGCAGCGTTGAAGATGCACAGGGGGCTGGGAGCGAGCAGTACTTC.